This T cell receptor (beta chain) was identified during a study of blood T cell repertoires in COVID-19. Study-level background: Donors in the United States, Italy and Spain gave samples during acute or convalescent COVID-19.

Source study methods: Estimated nucleated cell counts came from reference gene primer amplification. Sequenced by immunoSEQ multiplex PCR; TCRdb stores in-frame clones only, minus some. The D gene and trimming were derived from the DNA, and the V and J assignments and clone size from that table. The table includes about 300,000 clones, 85% detected once. In germline, CDR1 is MNHEY, CDR2 SVGAGI. The V gene lost 0 bases and the J gene lost 9 bases, with 8 bases spanning the gap. The CDR3 consists of 13 residues. This chain joins TRBV6-5 and TRBJ1-4, with D maybe TRBD1 (5 bases). The origin of this receptor is a woman younger than 45 who had been exposed to COVID-19. Input material: PBMCs or T cells enriched from blood (not recorded which). CDR3 nucleotide sequence: TGTGCCAGCAGTTACTCGGGGGGAAAAAAACTGTTTTTT. Translating it yields CASSYSGGKKLFF.